This T cell receptor (beta chain) is drawn from a study of Ad26.COV2.S vaccination and SARS-CoV-2 variants. Overall study results and limits: Across vaccine and placebo recipients, the breadth of non-spike TCRs was similar.

On this clone itself: The antigen remains undetermined.

The treatment denotes: roughly 20 received Ad26.COV2.S at low or high dose, single or two shots; five or six received placebo; per-sample allocation not given. The investigators took samples on day 63 after the first vaccine or placebo injection. The germline V gene encodes CDR1 SNHLY and CDR2 FYNNEI. Trimming shortened V by 7 bases and J by 5 bases, and 8 bases separated the two germline ends. The CDR3 spans 11 residues. The repertoire was sequenced with immunoSEQ multiplex PCR; TCRdb's copy has only in-frame clones and lacks some. Seen here are 300,000 to 400,000 clones, just over 85% observed once, and the top ten hold 1.5% to 2.5%.

The clonotype was recovered from a person between 18 and 59 years old who received the Ad26.COV2.S COVID-19 vaccine or a placebo. The sample consisted of peripheral blood, taken in a trial of Ad26.COV2.S vaccine versus placebo. The chain recombines TRBV2 with TRBJ2-5, with a tentative D call TRBD2 (5 bases). In DNA form, the CDR3 reads TGTGCCAGCAAACGGAGGGAGACCCAGTACTTC. This codes for CASKRRETQYF.